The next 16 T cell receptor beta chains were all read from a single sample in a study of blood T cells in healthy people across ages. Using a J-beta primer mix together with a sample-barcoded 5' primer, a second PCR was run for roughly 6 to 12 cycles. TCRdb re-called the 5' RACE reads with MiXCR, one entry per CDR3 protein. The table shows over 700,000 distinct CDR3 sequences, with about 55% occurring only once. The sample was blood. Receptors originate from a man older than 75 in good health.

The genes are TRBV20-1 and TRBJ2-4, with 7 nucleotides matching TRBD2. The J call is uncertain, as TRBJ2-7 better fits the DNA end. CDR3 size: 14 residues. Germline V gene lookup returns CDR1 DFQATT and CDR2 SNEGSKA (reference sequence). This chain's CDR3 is CSARAAAGDYEQYF. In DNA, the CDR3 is TGCAGTGCTAGGGCTGCGGCGGGAGACTACGAGCAGTACTTC.

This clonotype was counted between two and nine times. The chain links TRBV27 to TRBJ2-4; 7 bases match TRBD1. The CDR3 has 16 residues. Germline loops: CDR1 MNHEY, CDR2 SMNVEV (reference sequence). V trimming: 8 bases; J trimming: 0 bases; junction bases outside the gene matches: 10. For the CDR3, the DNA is TGTGCCAGCGGGGACAGAAATTTCCTAGCCAAAAACATTCAGTACTTC. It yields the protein CASGDRNFLAKNIQYF.

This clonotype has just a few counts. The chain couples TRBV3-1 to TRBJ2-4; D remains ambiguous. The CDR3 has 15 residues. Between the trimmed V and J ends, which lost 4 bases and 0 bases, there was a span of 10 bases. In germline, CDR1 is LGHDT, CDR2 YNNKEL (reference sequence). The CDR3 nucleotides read TGTGCCAGCAGCCCGGCCCACCTAGCCAAAAACATTCAGTACTTC. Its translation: CASSPAHLAKNIQYF.

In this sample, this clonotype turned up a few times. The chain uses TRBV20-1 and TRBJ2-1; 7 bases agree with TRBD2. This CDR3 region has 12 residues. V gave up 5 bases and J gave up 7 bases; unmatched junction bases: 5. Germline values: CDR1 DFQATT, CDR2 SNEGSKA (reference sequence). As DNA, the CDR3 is TGCAGTGCTGGGACCGGGGGGAATGAGCAGTTCTTC. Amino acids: CSAGTGGNEQFF.

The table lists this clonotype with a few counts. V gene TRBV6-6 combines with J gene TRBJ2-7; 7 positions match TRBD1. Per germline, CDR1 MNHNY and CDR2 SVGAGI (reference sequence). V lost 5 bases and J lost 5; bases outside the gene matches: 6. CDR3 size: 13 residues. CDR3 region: CASSRDSPHEQYF. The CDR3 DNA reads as TGTGCCAGCAGTCGGGACAGCCCACACGAGCAGTACTTC.

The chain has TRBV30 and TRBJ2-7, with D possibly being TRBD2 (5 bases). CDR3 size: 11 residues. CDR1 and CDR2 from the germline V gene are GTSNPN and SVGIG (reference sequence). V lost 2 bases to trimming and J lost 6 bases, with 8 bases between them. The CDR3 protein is CAWSPAGEQYF. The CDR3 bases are TGTGCCTGGAGTCCTGCGGGCGAGCAGTACTTC.

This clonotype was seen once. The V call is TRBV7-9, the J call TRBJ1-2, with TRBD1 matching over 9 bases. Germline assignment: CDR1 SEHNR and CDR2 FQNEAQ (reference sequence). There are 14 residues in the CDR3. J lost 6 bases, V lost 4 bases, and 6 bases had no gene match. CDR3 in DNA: TGTGCCAGCAGCTCGCTGGGACAGGGTGATGGCTACACCTTC. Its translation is CASSSLGQGDGYTF.

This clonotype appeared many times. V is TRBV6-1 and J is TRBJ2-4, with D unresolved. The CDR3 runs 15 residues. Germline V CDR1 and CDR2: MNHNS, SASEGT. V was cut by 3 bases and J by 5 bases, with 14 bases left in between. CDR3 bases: TGTGCCAGCAGTGACGGACGGCCGACCCAAAACATTCAGTACTTC. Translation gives CASSDGRPTQNIQYF.

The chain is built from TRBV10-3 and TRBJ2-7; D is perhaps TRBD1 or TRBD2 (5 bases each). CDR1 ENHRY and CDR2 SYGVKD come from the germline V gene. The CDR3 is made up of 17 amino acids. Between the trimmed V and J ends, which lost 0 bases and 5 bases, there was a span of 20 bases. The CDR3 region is CAISESPGTLDVDEQYF. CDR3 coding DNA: TGTGCCATCAGTGAGTCGCCAGGGACCCTGGACGTCGACGAGCAGTACTTC.

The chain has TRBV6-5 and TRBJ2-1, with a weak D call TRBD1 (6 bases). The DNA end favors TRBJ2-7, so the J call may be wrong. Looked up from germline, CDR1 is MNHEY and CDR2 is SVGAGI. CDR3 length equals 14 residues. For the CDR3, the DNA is TGTGCCAGCAGTTACCAGGGGTTCTACAATGAGCAGTACTTC. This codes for CASSYQGFYNEQYF.

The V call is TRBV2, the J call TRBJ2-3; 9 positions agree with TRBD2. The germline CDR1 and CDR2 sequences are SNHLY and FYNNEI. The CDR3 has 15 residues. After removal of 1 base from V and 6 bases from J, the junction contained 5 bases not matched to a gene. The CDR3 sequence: CASSEEAREGDTQYF. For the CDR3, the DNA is TGTGCCAGCAGTGAAGAAGCGCGGGAGGGGGATACGCAGTATTTT.

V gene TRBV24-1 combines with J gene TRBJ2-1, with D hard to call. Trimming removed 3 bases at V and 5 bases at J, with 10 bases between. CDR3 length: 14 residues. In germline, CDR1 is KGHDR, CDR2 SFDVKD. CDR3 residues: CATSDPPPNNEQFF. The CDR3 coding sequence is TGTGCCACCAGTGATCCCCCCCCGAACAATGAGCAGTTCTTC.

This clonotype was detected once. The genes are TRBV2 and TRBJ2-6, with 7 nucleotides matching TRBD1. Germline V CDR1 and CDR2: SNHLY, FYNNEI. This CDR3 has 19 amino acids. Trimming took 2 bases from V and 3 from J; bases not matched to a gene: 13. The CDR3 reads CASSEPWTGPGSGANVLTF. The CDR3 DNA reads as TGTGCCAGCAGTGAACCTTGGACAGGTCCTGGCAGTGGGGCCAACGTCCTGACTTTC.

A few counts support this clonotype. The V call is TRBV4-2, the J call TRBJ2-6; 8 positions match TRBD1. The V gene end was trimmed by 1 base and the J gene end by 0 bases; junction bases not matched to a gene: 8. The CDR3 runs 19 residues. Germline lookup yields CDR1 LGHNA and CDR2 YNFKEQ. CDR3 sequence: CASSQVWAGGFSGANVLTF. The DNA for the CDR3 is TGTGCCAGCAGCCAAGTTTGGGCAGGGGGCTTCTCTGGGGCCAACGTCCTGACTTTC.

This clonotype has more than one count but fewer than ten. CDR3 nucleotides: TGTGCCAGCAGCGTCGTCGGCGGGAGGATCTCTGGGGCCAACGTCCTGACTTTC. It specifies CASSVVGGRISGANVLTF. The chain joins TRBV3-1 to TRBJ2-6; the match to TRBD2 covers 8 bases. The V gene's germline CDR1 is LGHDT and CDR2 YNNKEL (reference sequence). With V trimmed by 5 bases and J by 0 bases, 9 bases remained unmatched. The CDR3 runs 18 residues. The complete variable domain, with remaining parts taken from reference TRBV3-1 and TRBJ2-6, reads DTAVSQTPKYLVTQMGNDKSIKCEQNLGHDTMYWYKQDSKKFLKIMFSYNNKELIINETVPNRFSPKSPDKAHLNLHINSLELGDSAVYFCASSVVGGRISGANVLTFGAGSRLTVL.

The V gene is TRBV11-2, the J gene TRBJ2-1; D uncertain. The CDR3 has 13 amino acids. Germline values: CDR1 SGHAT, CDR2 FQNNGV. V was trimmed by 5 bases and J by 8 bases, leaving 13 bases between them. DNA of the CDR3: TGTGCCAGCAGCCCAAACTCCCAACATGAGCAGTTCTTC. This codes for CASSPNSQHEQFF.